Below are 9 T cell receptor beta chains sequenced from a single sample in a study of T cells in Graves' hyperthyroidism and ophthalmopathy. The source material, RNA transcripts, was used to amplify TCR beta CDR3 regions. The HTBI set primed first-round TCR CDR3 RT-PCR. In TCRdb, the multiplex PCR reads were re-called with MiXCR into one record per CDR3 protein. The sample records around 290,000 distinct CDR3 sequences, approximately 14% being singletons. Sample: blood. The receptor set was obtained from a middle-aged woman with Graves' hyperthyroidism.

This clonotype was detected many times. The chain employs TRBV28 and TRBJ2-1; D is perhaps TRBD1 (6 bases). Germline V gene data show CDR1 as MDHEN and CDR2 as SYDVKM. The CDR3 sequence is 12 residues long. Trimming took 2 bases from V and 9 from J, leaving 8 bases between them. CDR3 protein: CASSLQGTEQFF. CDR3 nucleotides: TGTGCCAGCAGTTTACAGGGGACTGAGCAGTTCTTC.

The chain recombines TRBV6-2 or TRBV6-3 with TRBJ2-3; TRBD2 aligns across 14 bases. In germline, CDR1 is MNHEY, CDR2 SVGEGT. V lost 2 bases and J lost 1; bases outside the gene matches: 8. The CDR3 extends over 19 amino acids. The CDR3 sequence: CASSYAGLAGDGRTDTQYF. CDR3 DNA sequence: TGTGCCAGCAGTTACGCGGGACTAGCGGGAGATGGGCGCACAGATACGCAGTATTTT.

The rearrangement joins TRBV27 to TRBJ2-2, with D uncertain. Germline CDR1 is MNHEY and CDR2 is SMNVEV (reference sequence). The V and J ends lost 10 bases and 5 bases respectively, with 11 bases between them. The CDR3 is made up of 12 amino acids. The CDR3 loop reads CATRTRTGELFF. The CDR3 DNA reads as TGTGCCACTCGGACCCGAACCGGGGAGCTGTTTTTT.

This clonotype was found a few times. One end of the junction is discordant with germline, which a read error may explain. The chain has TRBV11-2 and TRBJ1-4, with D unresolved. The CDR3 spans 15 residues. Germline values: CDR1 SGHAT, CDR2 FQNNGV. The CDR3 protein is CASSLWGATNKKLFF. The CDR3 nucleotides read TGTGCCAGCAGCTTGTGGGGAGCAACTAATAAAAAACTGTTTTTT. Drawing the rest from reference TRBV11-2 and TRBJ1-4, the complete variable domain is EAGVAQSPRYKIIEKRQSVAFWCNPISGHATLYWYQQILGQGPKLLIQFQNNGVVDDSQLPKDRFSAERLKGVDSTLKIQPAKLEDSAVYLCASSLWGATNKKLFFGSGTQLSVL.

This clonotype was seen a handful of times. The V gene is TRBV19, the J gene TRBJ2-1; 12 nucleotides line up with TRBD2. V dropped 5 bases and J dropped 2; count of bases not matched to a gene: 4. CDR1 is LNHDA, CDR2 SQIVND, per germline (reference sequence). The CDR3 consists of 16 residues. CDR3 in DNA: TGTGCCAGTAGTCGAACTAGCGGGAGGACCTACAATGAGCAGTTCTTC. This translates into CASSRTSGRTYNEQFF.

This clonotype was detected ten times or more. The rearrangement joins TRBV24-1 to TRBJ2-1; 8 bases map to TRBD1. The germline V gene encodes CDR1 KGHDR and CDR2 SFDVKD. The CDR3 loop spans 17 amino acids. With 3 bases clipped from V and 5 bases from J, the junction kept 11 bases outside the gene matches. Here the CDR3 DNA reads TGTGCCACCAGTGATCCCTCGGGACAGGCGACCCACAATGAGCAGTTCTTC. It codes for CATSDPSGQATHNEQFF.

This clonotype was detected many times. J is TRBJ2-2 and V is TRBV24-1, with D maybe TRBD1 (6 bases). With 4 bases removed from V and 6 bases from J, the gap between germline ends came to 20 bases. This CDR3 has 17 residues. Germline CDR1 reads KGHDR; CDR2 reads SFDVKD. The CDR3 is CATSEKQGPDWPGELFF. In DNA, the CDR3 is TGTGCCACCAGTGAGAAGCAGGGGCCAGACTGGCCCGGGGAGCTGTTTTTT.

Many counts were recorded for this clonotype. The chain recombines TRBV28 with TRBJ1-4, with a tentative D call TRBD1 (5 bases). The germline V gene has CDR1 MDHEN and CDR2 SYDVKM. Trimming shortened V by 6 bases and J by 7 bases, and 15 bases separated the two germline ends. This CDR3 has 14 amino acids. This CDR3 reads CASSSSDTPEKLFF. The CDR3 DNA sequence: TGTGCCAGCAGCTCCTCGGACACACCTGAAAAACTGTTTTTT.

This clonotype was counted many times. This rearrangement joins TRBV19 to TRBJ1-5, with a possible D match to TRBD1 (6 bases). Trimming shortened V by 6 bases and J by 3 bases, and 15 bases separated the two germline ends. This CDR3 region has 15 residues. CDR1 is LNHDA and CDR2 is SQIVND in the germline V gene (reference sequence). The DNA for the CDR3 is TGTGCCAGTAGATCCGGACAGATCCTCAATCAGCCCCAGCATTTT. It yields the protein CASRSGQILNQPQHF.